The 22 T cell receptor beta chains presented below share a single source sample, sequenced in a study of shared clonotypes between healthy human individuals. The method was immunoSEQ multiplex PCR; TCRdb's version includes in-frame clones alone and lacks a portion of them. Altogether roughly 2.2 million clones are present, just over 90% being singletons, with the ten largest covering about 0.41%. The specimen was naive CD4+ T cells from PBMCs. As for subset: CD45RA+ positively selected. These receptors came from a man younger than 35 in good health. Some clones in this sample may be carry-over from other donors' samples.

This chain connects TRBV4-3 to TRBJ1-2, with D unclear. The CDR3 is 14 residues long. Germline V gives CDR1 LGHNA, CDR2 YSLEER. V was clipped by 0 bases and J by 8 bases, with 13 bases between them. This chain's CDR3 is CASSQEWQTNGYTF. CDR3 nucleotide sequence: TGCGCCAGCAGCCAAGAATGGCAGACAAACGGCTACACCTTC.

This clone was recorded only once. CDR3 sequence (DNA): TGCGCCAGCAGCCAAGTCCCAGGACAGTCTGTCTACGAGCAGTACTTC. Its protein product is CASSQVPGQSVYEQYF. The V gene is TRBV4-1, the J gene TRBJ2-7, with a tentative D call TRBD1 (6 bases). The CDR3 extends over 16 amino acids. Germline V CDR1 and CDR2: MGHRA, YSYEKL. V was cut by 1 base and J by 3 bases, with 16 bases left in between.

The rearrangement uses TRBV28 and TRBJ2-5, with D possibly being TRBD1 or TRBD2 (5 bases each). This CDR3 comprises 13 residues. V was trimmed by 7 bases and J by 5 bases, leaving 14 bases between them. Per the germline V gene, CDR1 is MDHEN and CDR2 is SYDVKM. CDR3 in DNA: TGTGCCAGCACAGAGGGGCTAGAGGAGACCCAGTACTTC. It encodes CASTEGLEETQYF. The complete variable domain, with remaining parts taken from reference TRBV28 and TRBJ2-5, reads DVKVTQSSRYLVKRTGEKVFLECVQDMDHENMFWYRQDPGLGLRLIYFSYDVKMKEKGDIPEGYSVSREKKERFSLILESASTNQTSMYLCASTEGLEETQYFGPGTRLLVL.

J is TRBJ1-2 and V is TRBV5-4; TRBD1 might be the D (6 bases). Germline-derived CDR1 and CDR2 are SGHNT and YYREEE (reference sequence). V lost 1 base to trimming and J lost 3 bases, with 13 bases between them. The CDR3 totals 15 residues. CDR3 residues: CASSLRVTGDYGYTF. CDR3 nucleotides: TGTGCCAGCAGCTTGCGGGTGACAGGCGACTATGGCTACACCTTC. Together with reference TRBV5-4 and TRBJ1-2, the CDR3 gives the full variable domain: ETGVTQSPTHLIKTRGQQVTLRCSSQSGHNTVSWYQQALGQGPQFIFQYYREEENGRGNFPPRFSGLQFPNYSSELNVNALELDDSALYLCASSLRVTGDYGYTFGSGTRLTVV.

The chain uses TRBV9 and TRBJ1-5, with 9 bases that match TRBD1. Germline V gene sequence: CDR1 SGDLS, CDR2 YYNGEE. There are 14 residues in the CDR3. V gave up 3 bases and J gave up 6 bases; unmatched junction bases: 4. Here the CDR3 DNA reads TGTGCCAGCAGCGCCGGGACAGGGTTTCAGCCCCAGCATTTT. Translating gives CASSAGTGFQPQHF.

J is TRBJ2-7 and V is TRBV11-2; perhaps TRBD2 as D (5 bases). The germline V gene encodes CDR1 SGHAT and CDR2 FQNNGV. V lost 5 bases to trimming and J lost 2 bases, with 13 bases between them. This CDR3 comprises 14 residues. The CDR3 region is CASSPGASPYEQYF. The CDR3 DNA reads TGTGCCAGCAGCCCTGGAGCTAGCCCCTACGAGCAGTACTTC.

V is TRBV5-5 and J is TRBJ2-5, with D perhaps matching TRBD1 (6 bases). The V gene lost 4 bases and the J gene lost 5 bases, with 12 bases spanning the gap. CDR3 length: 13 amino acids. In germline, CDR1 is SGHKS, CDR2 YYEKEE (reference sequence). The CDR3 sequence is CASSKARGETQYF. CDR3 DNA: TGTGCCAGCAGCAAAGCCAGGGGTGAGACCCAGTACTTC. The variable domain in full, completed from reference TRBV5-5 and TRBJ2-5, reads DAGVTQSPTHLIKTRGQQVTLRCSPISGHKSVSWYQQVLGQGPQFIFQYYEKEERGRGNFPDRFSARQFPNYSSELNVNALLLGDSALYLCASSKARGETQYFGPGTRLLVL.

The chain combines TRBV18 with TRBJ2-1; 10 nucleotides agree with TRBD1. V lost 4 bases, J lost 6 bases, and 6 bases stayed unmatched. Per germline, CDR1 KGHSH and CDR2 LQKENI. CDR3 length: 15 residues. This chain's CDR3 is CASSLGQGWFNEQFF. In DNA, the CDR3 is TGTGCCAGCTCACTGGGACAGGGGTGGTTCAATGAGCAGTTCTTC.

The gene calls are TRBV10-3 and TRBJ2-7, with 9 bases lining up with TRBD2. This CDR3 spans 18 amino acids. With V trimmed by 0 bases and J by 0 bases, 9 bases remained unmatched. Germline loops: CDR1 ENHRY, CDR2 SYGVKD. As DNA, the CDR3 is TGTGCCATCAGTGAGTCGACTTGGAATAGCGGGAGCTCCTACGAGCAGTACTTC. It codes for CAISESTWNSGSSYEQYF.

The rearrangement joins TRBV28 to TRBJ1-2; possibly TRBD1 for D (5 bases). The germline V and J ends were trimmed by 10 bases and 4 bases, with 16 bases remaining between them. The CDR3 is 13 residues long. Germline V CDR1 and CDR2: MDHEN, SYDVKM. CDR3 residues: CATKKGQTYGYTF. In DNA, the CDR3 is TGTGCCACCAAGAAAGGACAAACCTATGGCTACACCTTC.

The genes are TRBV29-1 and TRBJ2-5; 7 nucleotides align to TRBD2. The germline V gene has CDR1 SQVTM and CDR2 ANQGSEA. The length of the CDR3 is 13 residues. V shed 2 bases, J shed 5 bases, and the junction held 5 bases outside the gene matches. CDR3 sequence reads: CSVELAVRETQYF. CDR3 DNA sequence: TGCAGCGTTGAACTAGCGGTGCGCGAGACCCAGTACTTC. Full variable domain (rest looked up from reference TRBV29-1 and TRBJ2-5): SAVISQKPSRDICQRGTSLTIQCQVDSQVTMMFWYRQQPGQSLTLIATANQGSEATYESGFVIDKFPISRPNLTFSTLTVSNMSPEDSSIYLCSVELAVRETQYFGPGTRLLVL.

The chain recombines TRBV5-1 with TRBJ2-7, with D perhaps matching TRBD2 (5 bases). V lost 4 bases and J lost 0, with 11 bases in between. CDR1 and CDR2 from the germline V gene are SGHRS and YFSETQ. CDR3 length equals 14 residues. This chain's CDR3 is CASSKIGSSYEQYF. CDR3 DNA: TGCGCCAGCAGCAAAATAGGGAGCTCCTACGAGCAGTACTTC.

The chain joins TRBV19 to TRBJ2-5, with D possibly TRBD1 on 5 matching bases. CDR1 and CDR2 (germline): LNHDA, SQIVND (reference sequence). V gave up 5 bases and J gave up 10 bases, with 17 bases separating them. This CDR3 has 13 amino acids. DNA for the CDR3: TGTGCCAGTAGTCTAGGGGATATATCGATCCAGTACTTC. It specifies CASSLGDISIQYF.

The CDR3 here is CSVEEYQPRTDTQYF. CDR3 nucleotide sequence: TGCAGCGTTGAAGAATATCAACCACGCACAGATACGCAGTATTTT. This chain uses TRBV29-1 with TRBJ2-3, with D unresolved. Germline V CDR1 and CDR2: SQVTM, ANQGSEA. V lost 0 bases and J 1 base, leaving 11 bases between the germline ends. The CDR3 has 15 residues.

The chain uses TRBV28 and TRBJ2-7; D gene unclear. V gave up 3 bases and J gave up 13 bases, with 10 bases separating them. The CDR3 loop spans 10 amino acids. CDR1 is MDHEN and CDR2 is SYDVKM in the germline V gene. CDR3 in amino acids: CASSFTKLYF. The CDR3 nucleotides read TGTGCCAGCAGTTTTACAAAACTCTACTTC.

V is TRBV5-5 and J is TRBJ2-5; 7 bases match TRBD1. V lost 4 bases and J lost 5; bases outside the gene matches: 8. Germline CDR1 and CDR2: SGHKS and YYEKEE (reference sequence). CDR3 length: 14 residues. This chain's CDR3 is CASSITGVLETQYF. In DNA, the CDR3 is TGTGCCAGCAGCATTACAGGGGTATTGGAGACCCAGTACTTC.

This clone was counted a single time. This sequence joins TRBV15 and TRBJ2-7; 11 nucleotides agree with TRBD1. The V and J ends lost 3 bases and 4 bases, in that order; junction bases with no gene match: 8. The germline V gene encodes CDR1 LNHNV and CDR2 YYDKDF (reference sequence). The CDR3 contains 16 residues. The CDR3 spells CATSSEWTGGIYEQYF. The CDR3 coding sequence is TGTGCCACCAGCAGTGAATGGACAGGGGGCATATACGAGCAGTACTTC.

The V gene is TRBV4-1, the J gene TRBJ1-5; possible D gene TRBD1, 5 bases. The germline V gene has CDR1 MGHRA and CDR2 YSYEKL. This CDR3 has 18 residues. Trimming took off 0 bases at V and 0 bases at J, with 15 bases between the two ends. The DNA for the CDR3 is TGCGCCAGCAGCCAAGAGGGGCAGGGACCTAATAGCAATCAGCCCCAGCATTTT. As protein: CASSQEGQGPNSNQPQHF.

The chain couples TRBV7-2 to TRBJ1-5; unclear D gene. Germline V gives CDR1 SGHTA, CDR2 FQGNSA. Between the trimmed V and J ends, which lost 0 bases and 5 bases, there was a span of 8 bases. This CDR3 spans 14 amino acids. The chain's CDR3 is CASSLAGVDQPQHF. CDR3 nucleotide sequence: TGTGCCAGCAGCTTAGCAGGAGTCGATCAGCCCCAGCATTTT.

The V gene is TRBV5-1, the J gene TRBJ1-1, with D possibly matching TRBD1 (6 bases). V was clipped by 3 bases and J by 2 bases, with 20 bases between them. This CDR3 contains 17 residues. Per germline, CDR1 SGHRS and CDR2 YFSETQ. The CDR3 region is CASSSGAYLGANTEAFF. The CDR3 bases are TGCGCCAGCAGCTCAGGGGCCTATTTAGGAGCAAACACTGAAGCTTTCTTT.

This chain links TRBV6-5 with TRBJ2-7, with D possibly being TRBD1 (6 bases). Germline V gives CDR1 MNHEY, CDR2 SVGAGI. Trimming shortened V by 6 bases and J by 0 bases, and 12 bases separated the two germline ends. This CDR3 has 14 residues. In DNA form, the CDR3 reads TGTGCCAGCAGGTACGGACAGAGCTCCTACGAGCAGTACTTC. Its protein is CASRYGQSSYEQYF.

This sequence joins TRBV28 and TRBJ2-1; 9 bases map to TRBD1. Trimming at V came to 4 bases and at J to 6 bases, leaving 7 bases not matched to a gene. Per germline, CDR1 MDHEN and CDR2 SYDVKM. The CDR3 spans 15 residues. CDR3 amino acids: CASSSGQGPSNEQFF. CDR3 coding DNA: TGTGCCAGCAGTTCCGGACAGGGGCCGTCCAATGAGCAGTTCTTC.